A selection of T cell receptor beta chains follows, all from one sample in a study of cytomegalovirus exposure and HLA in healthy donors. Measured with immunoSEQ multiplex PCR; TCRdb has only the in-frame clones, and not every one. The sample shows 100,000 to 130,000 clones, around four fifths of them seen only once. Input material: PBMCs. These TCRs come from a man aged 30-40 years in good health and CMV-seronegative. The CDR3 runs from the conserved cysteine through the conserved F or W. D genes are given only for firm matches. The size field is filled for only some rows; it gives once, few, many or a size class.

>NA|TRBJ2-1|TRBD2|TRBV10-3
CAIRLSAGSSGSPGYNEQFF
TGTGCCATCAGACTATCTGCTGGATCTAGCGGGTCACCGGGCTACAATGAGCAGTTCTTC
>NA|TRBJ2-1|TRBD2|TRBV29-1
CSVEGLEAYNEQFF
TGCAGCGTTGAGGGACTAGAGGCCTACAATGAGCAGTTCTTC
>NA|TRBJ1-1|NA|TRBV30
CAWSVAGGTEAFF
TGTGCCTGGAGTGTTGCCGGGGGCACTGAAGCTTTCTTT
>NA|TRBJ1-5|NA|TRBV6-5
CASSLVQGFNQPQHF
TGTGCCAGCAGTCTAGTCCAGGGTTTCAATCAGCCCCAGCATTTT
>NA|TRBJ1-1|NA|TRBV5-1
CASSLDYRDTEAFF
TGCGCCAGCAGCTTGGATTACCGGGACACTGAAGCTTTCTTT
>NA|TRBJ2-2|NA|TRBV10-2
CASRAPDKHAGELFF
TGCGCCAGCAGAGCCCCGGACAAGCACGCCGGGGAGCTGTTTTTT
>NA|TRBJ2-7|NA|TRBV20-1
CSGGTSYEQYF
TGCAGTGGTGGGACTTCCTACGAGCAGTACTTC
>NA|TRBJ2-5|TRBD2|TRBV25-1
CASGLAGGETQYF
TGTGCCAGCGGACTAGCGGGAGGAGAGACCCAGTACTTC
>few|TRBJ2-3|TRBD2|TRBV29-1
CSVRRGDTDTQYF
TGCAGCGTAAGGCGGGGGGACACAGATACGCAGTATTTT
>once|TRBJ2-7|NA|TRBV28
CASSLTAPGNEQYF
TGTGCCAGCAGTTTGACGGCCCCGGGGAACGAGCAGTACTTC
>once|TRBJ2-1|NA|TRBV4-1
CASSQGTGDEQFF
TGCGCCAGCAGCCAAGGTACGGGGGATGAGCAGTTCTTC
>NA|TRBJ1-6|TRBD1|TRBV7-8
CASSLGQGANSPLHF
TGTGCCAGCAGCTTAGGACAGGGGGCCAATTCACCCCTCCACTTT
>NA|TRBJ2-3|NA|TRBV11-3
CASSFGGTDTQYF
TGTGCCAGCAGCTTTGGGGGGACAGATACGCAGTATTTT
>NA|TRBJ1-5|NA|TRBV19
CATRRGLGNQPQHF
TGTGCCACCCGAAGGGGGTTAGGCAATCAGCCCCAGCATTTT
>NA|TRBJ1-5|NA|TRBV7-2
CASSLAHNNQPQHF
TGTGCCAGCAGCTTAGCACATAACAATCAGCCCCAGCATTTT
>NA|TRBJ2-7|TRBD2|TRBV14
CASSQVGGLAGVEQYF
TGTGCCAGCAGCCAAGTAGGAGGGCTAGCGGGAGTCGAGCAGTACTTC
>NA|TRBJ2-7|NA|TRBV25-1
CASSEFGRDEQYF
TGTGCCAGCAGTGAATTTGGCAGGGACGAGCAGTACTTC
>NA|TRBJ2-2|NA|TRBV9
CASSVAVTGELFF
TGTGCCAGCAGCGTAGCGGTCACCGGGGAGCTGTTTTTT
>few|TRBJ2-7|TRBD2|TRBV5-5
CASSLLSGGTSSYEQYF
TGTGCCAGCAGCTTGCTTAGCGGGGGCACAAGCTCCTACGAGCAGTACTTC
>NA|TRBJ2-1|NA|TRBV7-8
CASSYQTGWDEQFF
TGTGCCAGCAGCTATCAAACAGGGTGGGATGAGCAGTTCTTC
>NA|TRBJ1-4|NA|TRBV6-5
CASSVGGLGEKLFF
TGTGCCAGCAGTGTCGGGGGTCTCGGGGAAAAACTGTTTTTT
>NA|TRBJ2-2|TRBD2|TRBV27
CASSPRTSGGAGGELFF
TGTGCCAGCAGTCCTCGGACTAGCGGGGGGGCTGGCGGGGAGCTGTTTTTT
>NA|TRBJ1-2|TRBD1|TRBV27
CASSGQGYGYTF
TGTGCCAGCTCGGGACAGGGGTATGGCTACACCTTC
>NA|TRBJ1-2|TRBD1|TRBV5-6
CASRVQGAHDYGYTF
TGTGCCAGCCGGGTTCAGGGGGCGCATGACTATGGCTACACCTTC
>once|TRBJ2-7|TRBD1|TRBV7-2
CASSLRDRTYEQYF
TGTGCCAGCAGCCTCCGGGACAGGACCTACGAGCAGTACTTC
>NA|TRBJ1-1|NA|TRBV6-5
CASSFYGEAFF
TGTGCCAGCAGTTTCTACGGTGAAGCTTTCTTT
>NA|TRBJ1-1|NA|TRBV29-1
CSTRWGVNTEAFF
TGCAGCACTCGGTGGGGGGTTAACACTGAAGCTTTCTTT
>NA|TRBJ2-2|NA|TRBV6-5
CAIADPNTGELFF
TGTGCCATCGCAGATCCGAACACCGGGGAGCTGTTTTTT
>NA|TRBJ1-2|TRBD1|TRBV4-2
CASSQDRRTGTGGFGGYTF
TGTGCCAGCAGCCAAGACCGCCGGACCGGGACAGGGGGCTTCGGAGGCTACACCTTC
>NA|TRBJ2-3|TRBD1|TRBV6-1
CASSEEEGQSLSTDTQYF
TGTGCCAGCAGTGAAGAAGAGGGACAGTCCTTAAGCACAGATACGCAGTATTTT
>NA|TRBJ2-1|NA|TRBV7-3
CASSLDSNNEQFF
TGTGCCAGCAGCTTGGACAGTAACAATGAGCAGTTCTTC
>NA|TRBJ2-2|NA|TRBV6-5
CASSYTPPGSGELFF
TGTGCCAGCAGTTACACCCCCCCCGGGTCCGGGGAGCTGTTTTTT
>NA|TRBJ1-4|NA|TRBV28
CASSFSGLDEKLFF
TGTGCCAGCAGTTTTTCAGGGTTGGATGAAAAACTGTTTTTT
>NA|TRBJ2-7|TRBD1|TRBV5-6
CASSLVGSGTGAVYEQYF
TGTGCCAGCAGCCTTGTGGGGTCCGGGACAGGGGCCGTCTACGAGCAGTACTTC
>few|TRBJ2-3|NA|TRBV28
CASSPSTDTQYF
TGTGCCAGCAGTCCGAGCACAGATACGCAGTATTTT
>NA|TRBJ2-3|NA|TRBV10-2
CASSWTNVGGDTQYF
TGCGCCAGCAGTTGGACTAACGTGGGGGGAGATACGCAGTATTTT
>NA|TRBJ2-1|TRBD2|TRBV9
CASSAGLAGGRDEQFF
TGTGCCAGCAGCGCCGGACTAGCGGGAGGGCGGGATGAGCAGTTCTTC
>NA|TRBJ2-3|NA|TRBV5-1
CASSRGSGADTQYF
TGCGCCAGCAGCCGAGGATCAGGGGCAGATACGCAGTATTTT
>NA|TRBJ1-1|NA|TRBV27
CASSRWQGTRSTEAFF
TGTGCCAGCAGCAGATGGCAGGGGACGAGGAGCACTGAAGCTTTCTTT
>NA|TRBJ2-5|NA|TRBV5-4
CASSLTVTTNQETQYF
TGTGCCAGCAGCTTGACGGTGACTACGAACCAAGAGACCCAGTACTTC
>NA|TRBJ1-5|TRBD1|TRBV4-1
CASSQENRGHNQPQHF
TGCGCCAGCAGCCAAGAAAACAGGGGACACAATCAGCCCCAGCATTTT
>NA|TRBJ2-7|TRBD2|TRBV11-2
CASGGVAGTSYGQYF
TGTGCCAGCGGCGGAGTAGCGGGTACTTCCTACGGGCAGTACTTC
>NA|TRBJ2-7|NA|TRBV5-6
CASSGGTAGPYEQYF
TGTGCCAGCAGCGGCGGGACAGCCGGGCCCTACGAGCAGTACTTC
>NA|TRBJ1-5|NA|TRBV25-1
CASSECPYRQPSNQPQHF
TGTGCCAGCAGTGAATGTCCTTACAGACAGCCAAGCAATCAGCCCCAGCATTTT
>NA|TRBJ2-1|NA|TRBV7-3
CASSPQAGEQFF
TGTGCCAGCAGCCCCCAAGCGGGTGAGCAGTTCTTC
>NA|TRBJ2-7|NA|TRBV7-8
CASSLEGDEQYF
TGTGCCAGCAGCTTGGAAGGGGACGAGCAGTACTTC
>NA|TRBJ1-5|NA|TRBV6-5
CASSSLRSNQPQHF
TGTGCCAGCAGTTCCCTTCGTAGCAATCAGCCCCAGCATTTT
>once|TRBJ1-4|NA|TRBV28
CASSLAGFEKLFF
TGTGCCAGCAGTTTAGCGGGGTTTGAAAAACTGTTTTTT
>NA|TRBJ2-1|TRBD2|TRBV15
CATSTTSGSMYEQFF
TGTGCCACCAGCACAACTAGCGGGAGTATGTATGAGCAGTTCTTC
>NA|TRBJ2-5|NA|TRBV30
CAWSVRQGEVKETQYF
TGTGCCTGGAGTGTACGCCAGGGTGAAGTAAAAGAGACCCAGTACTTC
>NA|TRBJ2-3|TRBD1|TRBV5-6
CASSLRSQGVGTDTQYF
TGTGCCAGCAGCTTAAGGTCACAGGGGGTGGGCACAGATACGCAGTATTTT
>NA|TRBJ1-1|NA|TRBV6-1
CASSERQGIWGPTEAFF
TGTGCCAGCAGTGAACGGCAGGGGATTTGGGGGCCCACTGAAGCTTTCTTT